The following is a T cell receptor beta chain sequence with its context. This receptor's antigen is unknown. No qualities accompany the bases; no much larger clone lies one base away. Counted from cysteine to phenylalanine, this CDR3 has 17 amino acids. The read is trimmed to its CDR3 DNA, 51 bases read in frame from base 1. Reading the germline V gene (reference sequence) gives CDR1 MNHEY and CDR2 SMNVEV. V and J are trimmed by 0 bases and 3 bases, and the gene matches miss 9 bases of the junction. Library preparation used PCR. TCR sequencing of DNA from cultured CD4+ T cells used the Oncomine TCR Beta short-read assay at the Johns Hopkins FTIC core. The QIAamp micro DNA kit was used to extract genomic DNA from the cultured CD4+ T cells. Oncomine TCR Beta libraries made from cultured CD4+ T cells were pooled using unique dual indexes and sequenced on an Illumina iSeq 100. In the authors' own workflow: Non-productive sequences were removed, and CDR3s not starting with C, not ending with F or W, or shorter than 7 amino acids were discarded. Antigen-specific clonotypes were identified with the MANAFEST web application by comparing peptide-stimulated wells with reference and other culture wells. An FDR below 0.05, an odds ratio above 5, and a productive frequency above 0.1% in at least two of three replicate wells were required for clones to be considered positive. A clonotype was classed as cross-reactive if the clonotype showed significant expansion both in SARS-CoV-2 spike wells and in at least one common cold coronavirus spike condition. Levenshtein distances (stringdist) and unrooted phylogenetic trees (ape) in R version 3.6.1 were used to assess CDR3 homology. In TCRdb, the public reads were trimmed at Q25 with fastp and aligned with MiXCR, with productive beta chains retained. Each entry merges the rows of one CDR3 protein and shows their most common DNA and genes. Here the V and J calls rest on TCRdb's processing, not on the authors' analysis. Here the sample has some 10,000 distinct CDR3 sequences; about 32% occur a single time. Together, the top ten hold 6.5% to 9% of the sample.

The data were taken from a study of vaccination and CD4 T cells after COVID-19 (dated by TCRdb to the early 2020s). About the investigation overall: The convalescent cohort comprised six males and four females, including two Hispanic individuals, seven Caucasians, two Asians and one multiracial person. Two doses of either the Pfizer-BioNTech BNT162b2 vaccine (n=8) or the Moderna mRNA-1273 vaccine (n=2) were administered to participants. Post-COVID blood samples from convalescent patients were collected a median of around 110 days after diagnosis, with a range of roughly 35 to 170 days. Post-vaccine blood samples were obtained a median of approximately 74 days after the second vaccine dose, with a range of roughly 14 to 241 days. The cultures were stimulated with overlapping spike peptide pools from SARS-CoV-2 and from the common cold coronaviruses HCoV-NL63, HCoV-OC43 and HCoV-229E. Control cultures received a CEFX viral epitope pool as the positive control, an HIV-1 Nef peptide pool as the negative control, or no peptide. The spike-specific CD4+ TCR repertoire was compared before and after mRNA vaccination in approximately 9 COVID-19 convalescent patients and a few infection-naive healthy vaccine recipients. In an earlier paper using these donors, memory CD4+ T cell crossreactivity between SARS-CoV-2 and common cold coronavirus spike proteins was assessed at the TCR clonotype level.

The sample's treatment or condition label, in plain terms: roughly 10-day PBMC culture with coronavirus spike peptide pools or control peptides (ViraFEST assay). CD4+ T cells from unexposed donors were collected before the COVID-19 pandemic (2011-2018). To expand antigen-specific T cells with peptide pools and then pick out the expanded clonotypes through TCR sequencing, the study relied on the ViraFEST assay. Each well held around 2 million PBMCs cultured with approximately 10 ug/ml peptide pools in IMDM containing 5% human AB serum and roughly 10 IU/ml IL-2. On days 3 and 7, half of the culture medium was replaced with fresh IL-2-containing medium. CD4+ T cells were isolated after approximately ten days of culture through negative selection using the EasySep CD4+ T cell isolation kit. As far as cell numbers permitted, CD4+ T cells from unexposed donors were tested for reactivity against SARS-CoV-2 S and N as well as four spike pools from common cold coronaviruses. PBMCs were separated from whole blood using Ficoll-Paque Plus gradient centrifugation and then either used fresh or cryopreserved at -140C. In general, triplicate wells were set up for every culture condition. The leukapheresis product used for the unexposed donors was purchased from a commercial source.

Overall study results and their limits: The median count of SARS-CoV-2-reactive clonotypes went up from around 20 after infection to 30 to 40 after vaccination, although the change was not significant. Among convalescent patients, a median around 86% of the SARS-CoV-2-reactive clones seen after vaccination appeared only after vaccination, which suggests priming specific to the vaccine. The number of convalescent patients in the study was relatively small, and the study did not examine early timepoints following natural infection. Nearly all vaccine-specific clones in convalescent patients (304 of 307) were mono-reactive for SARS-CoV-2 spike rather than cross-reactive with common cold coronaviruses.

Input material: CD4+ T cells from blood, cultured in vitro. This receptor was identified in a human donor in good health. The chain joins TRBV27 to TRBJ2-7; 9 central nucleotides agree with TRBD2. The nucleotides are TGTGCCAGCAGTTTATCGCCTAGCGGGATACAGGGCTACGAGCAGTACTTC. The translation is CASSLSPSGIQGYEQYF.